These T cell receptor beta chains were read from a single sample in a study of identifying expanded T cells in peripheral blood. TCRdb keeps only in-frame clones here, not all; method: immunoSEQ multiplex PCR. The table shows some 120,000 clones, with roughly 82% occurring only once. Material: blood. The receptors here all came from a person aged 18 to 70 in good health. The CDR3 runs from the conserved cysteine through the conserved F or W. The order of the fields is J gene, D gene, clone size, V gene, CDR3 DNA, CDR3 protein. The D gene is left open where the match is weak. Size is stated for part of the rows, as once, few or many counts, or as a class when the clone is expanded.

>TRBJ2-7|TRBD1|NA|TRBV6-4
TGTGCCAGCAGTGACTCGGGACAGGGCGAGCAGTACTTC
CASSDSGQGEQYF
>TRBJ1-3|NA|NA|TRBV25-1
TGTGCCAGCAGCCTCGCTGGAAACACCATATATTTT
CASSLAGNTIYF
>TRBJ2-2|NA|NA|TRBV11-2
TGTGCCAGCAGCAACCGGAAGGGAACGGGCGCCGGGGAGCTGTTTTTT
CASSNRKGTGAGELFF
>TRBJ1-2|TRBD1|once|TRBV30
TGTGCCTGGGATCCGGGACAGACCTTTGGGGCCCTAGGAGGGAACTATGGCTACACCTTC
CAWDPGQTFGALGGNYGYTF
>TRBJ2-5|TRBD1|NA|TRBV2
TGTGCCAGCGCCCCAGGGACAGGGAGGGAGACCCAGTACTTC
CASAPGTGRETQYF
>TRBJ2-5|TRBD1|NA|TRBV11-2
TGTGCCAGCAGCCCGCTACAGGGGCGGGAGACCCAGTACTTC
CASSPLQGRETQYF
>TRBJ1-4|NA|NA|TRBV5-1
TGCGCCAGCAGCTTGCGGGCCAGGGAGAATGAAAAACTGTTTTTT
CASSLRARENEKLFF
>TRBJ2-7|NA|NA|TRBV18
TGTGCCAGCTCACCCTCCCGGGGTTCATACGAGCAGTACTTC
CASSPSRGSYEQYF
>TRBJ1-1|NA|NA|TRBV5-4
TGTGCCAGCAGCTTGTTCGAAGGGTACACTGAAGCTTTCTTT
CASSLFEGYTEAFF
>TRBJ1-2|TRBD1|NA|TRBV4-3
TGCGCCAGCAGCCAATTACAGGGGGGAGACTATGGCTACACCTTC
CASSQLQGGDYGYTF
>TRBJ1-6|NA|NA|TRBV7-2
TGTGCCAGCAGCCCCCGGTCCTATAATTCACCCCTCCACTTT
CASSPRSYNSPLHF
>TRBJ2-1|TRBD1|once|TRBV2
TGTGCCAGCAGAGGACAGGTCACCTACAATGAGCAGTTCTTC
CASRGQVTYNEQFF
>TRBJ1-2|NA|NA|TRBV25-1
TGTGCCAGCAGTGAATATATAGACGCCGGCTACACCTTC
CASSEYIDAGYTF